A selection of T cell receptor beta chains follows, all from one sample in a study of patients and donors after allogeneic stem cell transplantation. Using its own MiXCR run on the RT-PCR reads, TCRdb lists one record per CDR3 protein. The sample holds about 26,000 distinct CDR3 sequences, 8.1% seen once. The sequenced sample was blood, either unsorted or a sorted T cell fraction (not recorded which). The receptor source for this set is a human donor who was either an allogeneic HSCT recipient or a stem cell or donor lymphocyte infusion donor (not recorded which). It is not recorded whose cells these are; they may come from a transplant donor. Each CDR3 is given with its conserved first and last residue. A D gene is named only where the DNA matches it firmly. Not every row has a clone size; where given, it reads once, few, many or a size class.

j_gene: TRBJ2-2; v_gene: TRBV28; abundance: many; d_gene: NA; CDR3nt: TGTGCCAGCAGTTTTCGTAACACCGGGGAGCTGTTTTTT; CDR3aa: CASSFRNTGELFF
j_gene: TRBJ2-5; v_gene: TRBV20-1; abundance: many; d_gene: NA; CDR3nt: TGCAGTGCTAGAGATCCCAGTCAAGAGACCCAGTACTTC; CDR3aa: CSARDPSQETQYF
j_gene: TRBJ1-2; v_gene: TRBV10-1; abundance: NA; d_gene: NA; CDR3nt: TGCGCCAGCTCCGAGCCGACAGCCTATGGCTACACCTTC; CDR3aa: CASSEPTAYGYTF
j_gene: TRBJ2-7; v_gene: TRBV18; abundance: NA; d_gene: NA; CDR3nt: TGTGCCAGCTCTGTTCGGACCTACGAGCAGTACTTC; CDR3aa: CASSVRTYEQYF
j_gene: TRBJ2-5; v_gene: TRBV6-2/TRBV6-3; abundance: many; d_gene: NA; CDR3nt: TGTGCCAGCAGTCCGCGGGACTACCAAGAGACCCAGTACTTC; CDR3aa: CASSPRDYQETQYF
j_gene: TRBJ1-1; v_gene: TRBV7-9; abundance: few; d_gene: NA; CDR3nt: TGTGCCAGCAGCTTACAGGAGGTGGGGGAAGCTTTCTTT; CDR3aa: CASSLQEVGEAFF
j_gene: TRBJ2-4; v_gene: TRBV2; abundance: NA; d_gene: NA; CDR3nt: TGTGCCAGCAGTGAAAAGCGGCCGGGATTCAACATTCAGTACTTC; CDR3aa: CASSEKRPGFNIQYF
j_gene: TRBJ2-5; v_gene: TRBV10-3; abundance: NA; d_gene: NA; CDR3nt: TGTGCCATCAGTGATCATCACCTCATGGGGGAGACCCAGTACTTC; CDR3aa: CAISDHHLMGETQYF
j_gene: TRBJ2-7; v_gene: TRBV7-2; abundance: many; d_gene: NA; CDR3nt: TGTGCCAGCCGAATGTCGGGTCCGCCGTACGAGCAGTACTTC; CDR3aa: CASRMSGPPYEQYF
j_gene: TRBJ2-7; v_gene: TRBV20-1; abundance: many; d_gene: NA; CDR3nt: TGCAGTGCTAGTGTTCTCTCCTACGAGCAGTACTTC; CDR3aa: CSASVLSYEQYF
j_gene: TRBJ2-1; v_gene: TRBV4-2; abundance: many; d_gene: NA; CDR3nt: TGTGCCAGCAGCCAAGGGGGCGGGATGGTCTCCTACAATGAGCAGTTCTTC; CDR3aa: CASSQGGGMVSYNEQFF
j_gene: TRBJ2-3; v_gene: TRBV13; abundance: NA; d_gene: NA; CDR3nt: TGTGCCAGCAGCTTATCTAGGGGGGGGGCCTGGACAGATACGCAGTATTTT; CDR3aa: CASSLSRGGAWTDTQYF
j_gene: TRBJ1-1; v_gene: TRBV5-1; abundance: few; d_gene: NA; CDR3nt: TGCGCCAGGGGGGCTGCGCGCGCGGAGGGGCTGAACACTGAAGCTTTCTTT; CDR3aa: CARGAARAEGLNTEAFF
j_gene: TRBJ2-1; v_gene: TRBV27; abundance: few; d_gene: TRBD2; CDR3nt: TGTGCCAGCAGTTTACGGGGGGACCGCTACAATGAGCAGTTCTTC; CDR3aa: CASSLRGDRYNEQFF
j_gene: TRBJ1-3; v_gene: TRBV2; abundance: many; d_gene: TRBD1; CDR3nt: TGTGCCAGCAAGACAGGGTCGAGCTCTGGAAACACCATATATTTT; CDR3aa: CASKTGSSSGNTIYF
j_gene: TRBJ1-6; v_gene: TRBV10-3; abundance: once; d_gene: TRBD1; CDR3nt: TGTGCCATCAGCACCACAGGGGTCAGGTCACCCCTCCACTTT; CDR3aa: CAISTTGVRSPLHF
j_gene: TRBJ2-6; v_gene: TRBV2; abundance: many; d_gene: NA; CDR3nt: TGTGCCAGCAGCCTAGACAGCTCTGGGGCCAACGTCCTGACTTTC; CDR3aa: CASSLDSSGANVLTF
j_gene: TRBJ1-5; v_gene: TRBV9; abundance: NA; d_gene: NA; CDR3nt: TGTGCCAGCAGCGTAGATGGACAGCACCAAATCAATAGCAATCAGCCCCAGCATTTT; CDR3aa: CASSVDGQHQINSNQPQHF
j_gene: TRBJ1-4; v_gene: TRBV19; abundance: NA; d_gene: NA; CDR3nt: TGTGCCAGTCGGGGACGGACCAATGAAAAACTGTTTTTT; CDR3aa: CASRGRTNEKLFF
j_gene: TRBJ1-2; v_gene: TRBV29-1; abundance: many; d_gene: NA; CDR3nt: TGCAGCGCGCGCAGCCCGGGGTTGGCAGGCTACACCTTC; CDR3aa: CSARSPGLAGYTF
j_gene: TRBJ2-7; v_gene: TRBV28; abundance: many; d_gene: TRBD2; CDR3nt: TGTGCCAGCAGTTTGGCGGGAGGGCGCGACGAGCAGTACTTC; CDR3aa: CASSLAGGRDEQYF
j_gene: TRBJ2-5; v_gene: TRBV3-1; abundance: many; d_gene: TRBD1; CDR3nt: TGTGCCAGCAGCCATGCCGGGACAGGGCTAGAGACCCAGTACTTC; CDR3aa: CASSHAGTGLETQYF
j_gene: TRBJ2-3; v_gene: TRBV6-1; abundance: few; d_gene: TRBD2; CDR3nt: TGTGCCAGCAGTGTTAGCCGGGGGGGTACAGATACGCAGTATTTT; CDR3aa: CASSVSRGGTDTQYF
j_gene: TRBJ1-5; v_gene: TRBV28; abundance: many; d_gene: NA; CDR3nt: TGTGCCAGCAGTAGTCCGGGGTATGGCAATCAGCCCCAGCATTTT; CDR3aa: CASSSPGYGNQPQHF
j_gene: TRBJ1-1; v_gene: TRBV20-1; abundance: many; d_gene: NA; CDR3nt: TGCAGTGCTAGAGTCGGGGGGAGGACTGAAGCTTTCTTT; CDR3aa: CSARVGGRTEAFF
j_gene: TRBJ2-6; v_gene: TRBV7-9; abundance: few; d_gene: NA; CDR3nt: TGTGCCAGCAGTTTAACTGGGGCCAACGTCCTGACTTTC; CDR3aa: CASSLTGANVLTF
j_gene: TRBJ2-5; v_gene: TRBV7-9; abundance: few; d_gene: TRBD2; CDR3nt: TGTGCCAGCAGCCGGGGACTAGCGGTACAAGAGACCCAGTACTTC; CDR3aa: CASSRGLAVQETQYF
j_gene: TRBJ2-2; v_gene: TRBV6-1; abundance: NA; d_gene: TRBD2; CDR3nt: TGTGCCAGCAGTGAAGCGAGACTAGCGGGGGGGTGGGACACCGGGGAGCTGTTTTTT; CDR3aa: CASSEARLAGGWDTGELFF
j_gene: TRBJ2-3; v_gene: TRBV20-1; abundance: few; d_gene: NA; CDR3nt: TGCAGTGCTAGAGATATCCGTAGAACAGATACGCAGTATTTT; CDR3aa: CSARDIRRTDTQYF
j_gene: TRBJ1-2; v_gene: TRBV5-4; abundance: medium-sized; d_gene: TRBD1; CDR3nt: TGTGCCAGCAGCTTGGGTATGGGGACAGCTAACTATGGCTACACCTTC; CDR3aa: CASSLGMGTANYGYTF
j_gene: TRBJ2-7; v_gene: TRBV28; abundance: NA; d_gene: TRBD1; CDR3nt: TGTGCCAGCAGTTCCCCCGGACAGGGGTACAACGAGCAGTACTTC; CDR3aa: CASSSPGQGYNEQYF
j_gene: TRBJ2-7; v_gene: TRBV4-1; abundance: many; d_gene: TRBD1; CDR3nt: TGCGCCAGCAGCCCCCGGGACAGATTGGAGCAGTACTTC; CDR3aa: CASSPRDRLEQYF
j_gene: TRBJ1-4; v_gene: TRBV7-9; abundance: few; d_gene: NA; CDR3nt: TGTGCCAGCAGCTTTAAGGGGGGGGAAAAACTGTTTTTT; CDR3aa: CASSFKGGEKLFF
j_gene: TRBJ1-3; v_gene: TRBV5-4; abundance: many; d_gene: NA; CDR3nt: TGTGCCAGCAGCACCGGGACCCAGAAAAACACCATATATTTT; CDR3aa: CASSTGTQKNTIYF
j_gene: TRBJ1-1; v_gene: TRBV28; abundance: many; d_gene: TRBD1; CDR3nt: TGTGCCAGCAGGCCCGACAGGGGGCGCGGGTCGGCTGAAGCTTTCTTT; CDR3aa: CASRPDRGRGSAEAFF
j_gene: TRBJ1-5; v_gene: TRBV12-5; abundance: few; d_gene: NA; CDR3nt: TGTGCTAGTGGTTTGGTACTGGCAGGGGTGAGCAATCAGCCCCAGCATTTT; CDR3aa: CASGLVLAGVSNQPQHF
j_gene: TRBJ2-2; v_gene: TRBV29-1; abundance: NA; d_gene: NA; CDR3nt: TGCAGCGGGGCTCTACGGGGAGGGGAGCTGTTTTTT; CDR3aa: CSGALRGGELFF
j_gene: TRBJ2-7; v_gene: TRBV4-2; abundance: NA; d_gene: TRBD2; CDR3nt: TGTGCCAGCAGCCAGGGACTAGCGGATTACGAGCAGTACTTC; CDR3aa: CASSQGLADYEQYF
j_gene: TRBJ2-3; v_gene: TRBV12-3/TRBV12-4; abundance: many; d_gene: TRBD2; CDR3nt: TGTGCCAGCAGTTTACTGGGCGGGGGGAACACAGATACGCAGTATTTT; CDR3aa: CASSLLGGGNTDTQYF
j_gene: TRBJ2-3; v_gene: TRBV20-1; abundance: many; d_gene: TRBD2; CDR3nt: TGCAGTGCTAGAGATAGCTTTGGACTAGCGGGGGGGATCACAGATACGCAGTATTTT; CDR3aa: CSARDSFGLAGGITDTQYF